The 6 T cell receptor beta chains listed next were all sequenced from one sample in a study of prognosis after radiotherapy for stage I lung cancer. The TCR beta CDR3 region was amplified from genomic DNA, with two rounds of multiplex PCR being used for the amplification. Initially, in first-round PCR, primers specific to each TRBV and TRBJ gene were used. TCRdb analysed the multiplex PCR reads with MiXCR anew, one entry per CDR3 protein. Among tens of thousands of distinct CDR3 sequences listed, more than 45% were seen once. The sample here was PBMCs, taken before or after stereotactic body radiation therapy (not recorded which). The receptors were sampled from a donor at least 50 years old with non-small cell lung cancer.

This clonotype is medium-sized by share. This chain's CDR3 is CASSDRGREQYF. The DNA of the CDR3 is TGTGCCAGCTCGGACAGGGGGCGCGAGCAGTACTTC. The genes are TRBV18 and TRBJ2-7; TRBD1 agrees at 11 bases. Germline trimming cut 6 bases from V and 6 bases from J; bases unmatched to any gene: 1. The CDR3 extends over 12 amino acids. CDR1 is KGHSH and CDR2 is LQKENI in the germline V gene.

The CDR3 DNA reads as TGTGCCATCAAGGGGACTGGTTACTACTACGAGCAGTACTTC. Residues: CAIKGTGYYYEQYF. The gene calls are TRBV10-3 and TRBJ2-7; the D gene is possibly TRBD2 (6 bases). Germline CDR1 ENHRY, CDR2 SYGVKD. CDR3 length equals 14 residues. Trimming removed 7 bases from V and 3 bases from J, with 16 bases in between.

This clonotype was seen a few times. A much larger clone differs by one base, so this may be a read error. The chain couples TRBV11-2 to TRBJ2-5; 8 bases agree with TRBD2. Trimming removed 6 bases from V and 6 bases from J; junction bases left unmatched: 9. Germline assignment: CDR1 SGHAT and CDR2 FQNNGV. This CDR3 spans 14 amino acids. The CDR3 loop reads CASRPGGVLKTQYF. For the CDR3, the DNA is TGTGCCAGCAGACCCGGGGGGGTCTTGAAGACCCAGTACTTC.

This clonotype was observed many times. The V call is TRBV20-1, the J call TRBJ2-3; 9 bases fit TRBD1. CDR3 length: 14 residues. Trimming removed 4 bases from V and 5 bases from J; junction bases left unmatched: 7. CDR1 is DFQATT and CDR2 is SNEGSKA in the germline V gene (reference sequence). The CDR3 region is CSATRTGVRDTQYF. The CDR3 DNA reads TGCAGTGCTACCAGGACAGGGGTGAGAGATACGCAGTATTTT.

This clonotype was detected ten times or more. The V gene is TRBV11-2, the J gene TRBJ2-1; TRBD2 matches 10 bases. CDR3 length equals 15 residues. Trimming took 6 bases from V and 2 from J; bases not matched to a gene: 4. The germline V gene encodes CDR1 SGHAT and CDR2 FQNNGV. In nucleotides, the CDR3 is TGTGCCAGCAGTCTAGCGGGAGTCCCCTACAATGAGCAGTTCTTC. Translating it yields CASSLAGVPYNEQFF.

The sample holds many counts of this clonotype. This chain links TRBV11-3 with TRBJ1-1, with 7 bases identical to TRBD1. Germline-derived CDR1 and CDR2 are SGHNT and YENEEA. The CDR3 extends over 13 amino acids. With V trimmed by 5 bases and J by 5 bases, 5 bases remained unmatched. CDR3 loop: CASSNDRDTEAFF. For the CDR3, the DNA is TGTGCCAGCAGCAATGACAGGGATACTGAAGCTTTCTTT.